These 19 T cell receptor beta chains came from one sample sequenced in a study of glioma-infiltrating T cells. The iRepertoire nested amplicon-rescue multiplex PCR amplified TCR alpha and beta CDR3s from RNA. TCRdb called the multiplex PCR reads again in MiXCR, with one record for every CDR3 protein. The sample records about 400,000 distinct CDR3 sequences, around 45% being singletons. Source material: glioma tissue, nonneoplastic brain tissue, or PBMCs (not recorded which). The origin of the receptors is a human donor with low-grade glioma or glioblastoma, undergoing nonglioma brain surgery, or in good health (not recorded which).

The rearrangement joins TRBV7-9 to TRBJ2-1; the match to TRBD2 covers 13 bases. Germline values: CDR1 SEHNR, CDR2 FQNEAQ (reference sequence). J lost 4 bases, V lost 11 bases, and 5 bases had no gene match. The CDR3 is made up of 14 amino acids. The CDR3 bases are TGTGCCGGGAAGGGACTAGCGGGATACAATGAGCAGTTCTTC. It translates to CAGKGLAGYNEQFF.

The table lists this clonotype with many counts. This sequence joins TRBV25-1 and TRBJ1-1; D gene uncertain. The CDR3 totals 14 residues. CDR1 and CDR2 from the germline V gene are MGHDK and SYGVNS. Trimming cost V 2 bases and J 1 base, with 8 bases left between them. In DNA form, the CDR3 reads TGTGCCAGCAGTGAAACGGAAGCGAACACTGAAGCTTTCTTT. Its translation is CASSETEANTEAFF.

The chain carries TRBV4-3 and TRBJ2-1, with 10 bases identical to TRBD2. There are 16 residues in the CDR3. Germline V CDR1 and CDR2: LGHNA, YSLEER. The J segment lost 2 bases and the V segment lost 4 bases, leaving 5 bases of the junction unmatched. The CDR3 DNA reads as TGCGCCAGCAGCCTTTGGACTAGCGGCACCTACAATGAGCAGTTCTTC. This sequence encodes CASSLWTSGTYNEQFF.

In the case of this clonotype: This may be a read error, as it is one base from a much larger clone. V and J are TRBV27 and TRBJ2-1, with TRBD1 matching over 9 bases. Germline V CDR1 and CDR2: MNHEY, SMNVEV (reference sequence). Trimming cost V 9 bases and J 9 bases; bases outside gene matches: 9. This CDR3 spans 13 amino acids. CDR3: CARSRQGEGEQFF. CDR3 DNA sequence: TGTGCCAGGAGTAGACAGGGGGAGGGTGAGCAGTTCTTC.

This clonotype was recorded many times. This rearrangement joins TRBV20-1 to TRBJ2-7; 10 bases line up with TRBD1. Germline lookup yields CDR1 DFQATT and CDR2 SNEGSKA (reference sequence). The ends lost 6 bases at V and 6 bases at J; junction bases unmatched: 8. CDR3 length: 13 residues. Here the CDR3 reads CSAQSGTGAEQYF. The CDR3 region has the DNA TGCAGTGCGCAATCCGGGACAGGGGCCGAGCAGTACTTC.

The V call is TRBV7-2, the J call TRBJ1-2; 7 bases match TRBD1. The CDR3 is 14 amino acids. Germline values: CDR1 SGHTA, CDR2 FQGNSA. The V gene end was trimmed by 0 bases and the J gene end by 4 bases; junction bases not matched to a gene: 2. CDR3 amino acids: CASSLAPGGYGYTF. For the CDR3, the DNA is TGTGCCAGCAGCTTAGCGCCAGGGGGCTATGGCTACACCTTC. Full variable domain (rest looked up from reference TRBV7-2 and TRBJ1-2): GAGVSQSPSNKVTEKGKDVELRCDPISGHTALYWYRQSLGQGLEFLIYFQGNSAPDKSGLPSDRFSAERTGGSVSTLTIQRTQQEDSAVYLCASSLAPGGYGYTFGSGTRLTVV.

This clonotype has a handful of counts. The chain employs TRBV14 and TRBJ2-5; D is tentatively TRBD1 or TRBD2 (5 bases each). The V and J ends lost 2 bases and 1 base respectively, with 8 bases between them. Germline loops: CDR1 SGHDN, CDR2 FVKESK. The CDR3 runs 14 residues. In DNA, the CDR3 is TGTGCCAGCAGCCAATGGGACGGCCAAGAGACCCAGTACTTC. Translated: CASSQWDGQETQYF.

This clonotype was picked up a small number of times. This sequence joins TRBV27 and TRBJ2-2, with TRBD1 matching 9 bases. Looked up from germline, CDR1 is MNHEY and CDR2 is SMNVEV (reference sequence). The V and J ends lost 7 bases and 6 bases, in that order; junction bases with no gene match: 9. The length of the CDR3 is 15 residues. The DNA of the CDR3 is TGTGCCAGCAAAGCCGGGACAGGGTGGTCCGGGGAGCTGTTTTTT. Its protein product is CASKAGTGWSGELFF.

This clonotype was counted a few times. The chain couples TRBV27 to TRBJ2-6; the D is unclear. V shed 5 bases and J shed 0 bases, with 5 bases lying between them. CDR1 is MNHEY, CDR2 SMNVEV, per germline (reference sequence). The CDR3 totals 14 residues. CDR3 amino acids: CASSHLSGANVLTF. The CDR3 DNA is TGTGCCAGCAGTCATCTCTCTGGGGCCAACGTCCTGACTTTC.

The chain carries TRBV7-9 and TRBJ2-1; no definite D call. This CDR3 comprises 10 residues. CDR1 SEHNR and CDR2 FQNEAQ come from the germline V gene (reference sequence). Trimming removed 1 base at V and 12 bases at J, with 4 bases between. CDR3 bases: TGTGCCAGCAGCTTAGTAAGGCAGTTCTTC. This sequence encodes CASSLVRQFF.

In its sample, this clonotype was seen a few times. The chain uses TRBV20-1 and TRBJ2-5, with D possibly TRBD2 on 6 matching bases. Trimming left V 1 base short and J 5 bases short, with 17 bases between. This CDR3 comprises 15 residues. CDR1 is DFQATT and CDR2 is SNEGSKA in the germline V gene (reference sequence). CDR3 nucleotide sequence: TGCAGTGCTAGAGCTCCCCGGAGGGCCGGGGAGACCCAGTACTTC. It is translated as CSARAPRRAGETQYF.

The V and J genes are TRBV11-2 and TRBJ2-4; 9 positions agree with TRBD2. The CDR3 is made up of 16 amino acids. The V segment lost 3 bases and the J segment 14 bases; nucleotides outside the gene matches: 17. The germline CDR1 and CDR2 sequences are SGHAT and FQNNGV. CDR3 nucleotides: TGTGCCAGCAGCTTTGGATCGATTGGGGGTAGCGGGAGAGAGTACTTC. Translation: CASSFGSIGGSGREYF.

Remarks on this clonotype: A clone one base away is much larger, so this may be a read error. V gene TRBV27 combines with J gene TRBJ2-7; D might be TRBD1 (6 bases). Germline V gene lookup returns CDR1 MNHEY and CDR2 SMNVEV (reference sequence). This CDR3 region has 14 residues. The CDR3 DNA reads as TGTGCCAGCAGTTTAGCAGGGGCGAGCTACGAGCATTACTTC. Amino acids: CASSLAGASYEHYF.

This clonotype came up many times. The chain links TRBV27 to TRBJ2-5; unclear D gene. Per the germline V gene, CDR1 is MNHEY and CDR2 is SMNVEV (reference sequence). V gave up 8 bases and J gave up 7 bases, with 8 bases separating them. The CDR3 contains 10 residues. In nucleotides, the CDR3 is TGTGCCAGCGGTCTGCGGACCCAGTACTTC. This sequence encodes CASGLRTQYF.

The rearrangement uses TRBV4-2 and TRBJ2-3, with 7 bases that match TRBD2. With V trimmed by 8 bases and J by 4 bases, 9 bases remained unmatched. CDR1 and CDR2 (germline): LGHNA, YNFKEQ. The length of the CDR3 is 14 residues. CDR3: CASRSTSFPDTQYF. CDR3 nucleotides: TGTGCCAGCCGTTCGACTAGCTTCCCAGATACGCAGTATTTT.

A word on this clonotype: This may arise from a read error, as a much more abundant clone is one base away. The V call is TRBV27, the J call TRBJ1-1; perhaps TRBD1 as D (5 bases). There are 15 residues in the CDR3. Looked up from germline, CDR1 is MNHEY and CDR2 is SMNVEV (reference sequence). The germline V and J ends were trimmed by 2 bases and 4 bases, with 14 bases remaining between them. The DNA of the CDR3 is TGTGCCAGCAGTTTAGGGGCCCCTGAGGGCACTGAAGCTTTCTTT. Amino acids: CASSLGAPEGTEAFF.

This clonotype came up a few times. CDR3 region: CASSLGVGGYTF. DNA of the CDR3: TGTGCCAGCAGCTTAGGGGTTGGCGGCTACACCTTC. V is TRBV7-6 and J is TRBJ1-2, with D unresolved. Germline V CDR1 and CDR2: SGHVS, FNYEAQ. Trimming cost V 1 base and J 8 bases, with 8 bases left between them. This CDR3 spans 12 amino acids.

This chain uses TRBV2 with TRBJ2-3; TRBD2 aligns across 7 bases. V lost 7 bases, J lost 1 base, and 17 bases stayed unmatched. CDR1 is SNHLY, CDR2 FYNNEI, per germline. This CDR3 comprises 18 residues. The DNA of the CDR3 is TGTGCCAGCACGCGACGACTCAAAGCGGGATTCGGCACAGATACGCAGTATTTT. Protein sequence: CASTRRLKAGFGTDTQYF.

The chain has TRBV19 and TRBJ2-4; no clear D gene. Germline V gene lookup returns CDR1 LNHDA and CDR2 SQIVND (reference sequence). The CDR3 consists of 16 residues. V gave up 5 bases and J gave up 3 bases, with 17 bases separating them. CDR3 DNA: TGTGCCAGTAGTGGGCGCCCACCCTGGGGCAAAAACATTCAGTACTTC. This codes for CASSGRPPWGKNIQYF.